This T cell receptor (beta chain) was sequenced for a study of CD8+ T cells in alopecia areata. Study-wide background: Those patients who were treated received oral tofacitinib, which was given at 5 to 10 mg twice daily for moderate-to-severe alopecia areata. Using the percentage of affected scalp area, treated patients' severity was scored. General study results and limits: Throughout tofacitinib, many expanded lesional clones continued to persist in scalp and blood. Scalp samples also contribute reads from the resident alphabeta T cells found in normal skin.

Germline V gene sequence: CDR1 LNHDA, CDR2 SQIVND (reference sequence). With V trimmed by 9 bases and J by 14 bases, 16 bases remained unmatched. CDR3 size: 13 residues. cDNA reverse transcribed from extracted RNA served as the sequencing template. Sequencing was performed with immunoSEQ multiplex PCR; in TCRdb, only in-frame clones are kept and a portion is missing. Of hundreds of thousands of clones listed, 66% are singletons. As concerns this clone: Its specificity is not known.

This sample's treatment: oral pan-JAK inhibitor, 5-10 mg twice daily. The sample here was CD4+ T cells sorted from blood, taken at week 44, from a patient treated with tofacitinib. The chain is built from TRBV19 and TRBJ1-5; 7 bases match TRBD1. The receptor comes from a human donor with alopecia areata. The CDR3 region has the DNA TGTGCCAGCGGGGGACAGTACAATCAGCGTGAGCATTTT. The encoded protein is CASGGQYNQREHF.